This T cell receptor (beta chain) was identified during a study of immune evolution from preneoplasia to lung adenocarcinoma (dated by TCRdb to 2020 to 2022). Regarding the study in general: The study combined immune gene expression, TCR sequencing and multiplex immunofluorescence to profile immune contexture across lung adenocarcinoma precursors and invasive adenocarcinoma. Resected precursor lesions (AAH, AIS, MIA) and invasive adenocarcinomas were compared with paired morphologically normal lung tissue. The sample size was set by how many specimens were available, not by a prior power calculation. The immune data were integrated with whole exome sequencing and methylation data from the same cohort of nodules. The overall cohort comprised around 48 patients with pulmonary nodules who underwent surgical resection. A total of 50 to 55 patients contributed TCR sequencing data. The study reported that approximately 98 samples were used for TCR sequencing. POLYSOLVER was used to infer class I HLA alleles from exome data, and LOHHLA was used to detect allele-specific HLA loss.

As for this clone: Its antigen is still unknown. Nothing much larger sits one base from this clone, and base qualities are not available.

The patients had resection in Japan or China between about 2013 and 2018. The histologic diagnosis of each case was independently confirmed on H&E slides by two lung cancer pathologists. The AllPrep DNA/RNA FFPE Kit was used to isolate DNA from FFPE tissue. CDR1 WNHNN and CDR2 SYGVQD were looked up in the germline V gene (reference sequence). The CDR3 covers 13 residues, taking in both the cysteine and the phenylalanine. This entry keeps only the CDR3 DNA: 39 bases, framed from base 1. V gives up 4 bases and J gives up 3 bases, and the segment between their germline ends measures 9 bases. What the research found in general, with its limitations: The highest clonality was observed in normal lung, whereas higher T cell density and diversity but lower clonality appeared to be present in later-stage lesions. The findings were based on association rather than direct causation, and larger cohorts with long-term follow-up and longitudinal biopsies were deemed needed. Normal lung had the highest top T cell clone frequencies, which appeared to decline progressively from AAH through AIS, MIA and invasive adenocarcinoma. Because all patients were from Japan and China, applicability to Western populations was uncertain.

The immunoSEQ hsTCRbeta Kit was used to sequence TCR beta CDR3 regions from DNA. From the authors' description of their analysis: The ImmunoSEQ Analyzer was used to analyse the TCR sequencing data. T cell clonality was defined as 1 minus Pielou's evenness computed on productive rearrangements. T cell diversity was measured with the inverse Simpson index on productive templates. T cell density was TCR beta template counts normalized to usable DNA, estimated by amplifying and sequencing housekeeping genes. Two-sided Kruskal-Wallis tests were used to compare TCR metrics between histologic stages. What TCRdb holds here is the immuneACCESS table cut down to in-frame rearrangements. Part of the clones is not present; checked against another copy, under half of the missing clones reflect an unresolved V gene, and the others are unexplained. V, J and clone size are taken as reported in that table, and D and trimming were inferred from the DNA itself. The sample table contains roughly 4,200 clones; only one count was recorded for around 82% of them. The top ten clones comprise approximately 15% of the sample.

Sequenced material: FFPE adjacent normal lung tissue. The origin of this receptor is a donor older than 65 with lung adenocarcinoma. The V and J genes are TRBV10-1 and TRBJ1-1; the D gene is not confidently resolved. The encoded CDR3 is CASSAARYTEAFF. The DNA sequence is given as TGCGCCAGCAGTGCAGCACGATACACTGAAGCTTTCTTT.